One sample yielded the 19 T cell receptor beta chains listed below, sequenced in a study of cytomegalovirus exposure and HLA in healthy donors. The PCR had 60 Vbeta and 13 Jbeta primers. Using immunoSEQ multiplex PCR, the repertoire was profiled, and TCRdb retains in-frame clones only, with some absent. The table has under 110,000 clones, about 75% seen once. The sample was PBMCs. These receptors were taken from a man aged 45-60 years in good health and CMV-seronegative.

In its sample, this clone was seen once. The chain couples TRBV4-3 to TRBJ1-1, with a weak D call TRBD1 (5 bases). This CDR3 spans 13 amino acids. The germline V gene encodes CDR1 LGHNA and CDR2 YSLEER. The ends were cut back, 2 bases at V and 10 bases at J, with 14 bases in the middle. CDR3 amino acids: CASSQRGYFGAFF. In DNA form, the CDR3 reads TGCGCCAGCAGCCAAAGGGGATATTTTGGAGCTTTCTTT.

V gene TRBV5-1 combines with J gene TRBJ2-7; TRBD2 is a possible D gene (6 bases). The germline CDR1 and CDR2 sequences are SGHRS and YFSETQ. This CDR3 region has 17 residues. V dropped 2 bases and J dropped 0 bases, with 18 bases sitting between them. The DNA for the CDR3 is TGCGCCAGCAGCTTAAGCTTAGGGACTTCGACCTCCTACGAGCAGTACTTC. Translation gives CASSLSLGTSTSYEQYF.

The rearrangement joins TRBV18 to TRBJ1-3, with TRBD1 matching over 12 bases. V trimming: 5 bases; J trimming: 4 bases; junction bases outside the gene matches: 18. This CDR3 is built from 20 residues. The V gene's germline CDR1 is KGHSH and CDR2 LQKENI. The CDR3 reads CASSSQPETGQGAQGNTIYF. CDR3 coding DNA: TGTGCCAGCTCATCCCAACCAGAAACGGGACAGGGGGCGCAAGGAAACACCATATATTTT.

The chain uses TRBV28 and TRBJ2-3; TRBD2 aligns across 9 bases. The CDR3 sequence is 15 residues long. Germline CDR1 and CDR2: MDHEN and SYDVKM. Trimming cost V 10 bases and J 0 bases; bases outside gene matches: 8. The CDR3 region is CATKTSGASTDTQYF. As DNA, the CDR3 is TGTGCCACAAAGACTAGCGGAGCTAGCACAGATACGCAGTATTTT. The full variable domain, in which reference TRBV28 and TRBJ2-3 provide the parts outside the CDR3, is DVKVTQSSRYLVKRTGEKVFLECVQDMDHENMFWYRQDPGLGLRLIYFSYDVKMKEKGDIPEGYSVSREKKERFSLILESASTNQTSMYLCATKTSGASTDTQYFGPGTRLTVL.

The chain recombines TRBV13 with TRBJ1-3, with TRBD1 identical over 7 bases. This CDR3 comprises 15 residues. The V segment lost 2 bases and the J segment 2 bases; nucleotides outside the gene matches: 3. Germline V gives CDR1 PRHDT, CDR2 FYEKMQ (reference sequence). CDR3: CASSLRQGPGNTIYF. DNA for the CDR3: TGTGCCAGCAGCTTACGACAGGGTCCTGGAAACACCATATATTTT.

This clone showed up just a few times. The CDR3 sequence is CAWDRDRGYEQYF. The CDR3, as DNA: TGTGCCTGGGACCGGGACAGGGGCTACGAGCAGTACTTC. The chain carries TRBV30 and TRBJ2-7; 10 bases match TRBD1. The CDR3 totals 13 residues. Germline V gives CDR1 GTSNPN, CDR2 SVGIG (reference sequence). J lost 3 bases, V lost 5 bases, and 4 bases had no gene match.

Of note for this clone: Other DNA sequences of this sample code for an identical CDR3. The chain recombines TRBV10-3 with TRBJ2-7; TRBD2 matches at 11 bases. This CDR3 comprises 14 residues. Germline values: CDR1 ENHRY, CDR2 SYGVKD. V was clipped by 2 bases and J by 3 bases; unmatched bases: 0. CDR3 in amino acids: CAISETSGSYEQYF. The CDR3, as DNA: TGTGCCATCAGTGAGACTAGCGGGAGCTACGAGCAGTACTTC.

This clone occurred once. The chain combines TRBV6-5 with TRBJ1-5; 7 bases align to TRBD1. After removal of 2 bases from V and 5 bases from J, the junction contained 3 bases not matched to a gene. CDR3 size: 14 residues. Germline V gene lookup returns CDR1 MNHEY and CDR2 SVGAGI. The CDR3 DNA sequence: TGTGCCAGCAGTTACGCGACAGGGTATCAGCCCCAGCATTTT. Translating gives CASSYATGYQPQHF.

This clone was seen a handful of times. The chain employs TRBV18 and TRBJ1-3; D not certain. The CDR3 has 14 residues. Trimming pared 6 bases from V and 10 bases from J, leaving 19 bases between. Germline CDR1 and CDR2: KGHSH and LQKENI. Here the CDR3 DNA reads TGTGCCAGCTCTTTAACCCCGGAGTTCGTGACCATATATTTT. This codes for CASSLTPEFVTIYF.

This chain connects TRBV19 to TRBJ1-3, with TRBD1 as a possible D gene (6 bases). Germline V lookup: CDR1 LNHDA, CDR2 SQIVND (reference sequence). The V and J ends lost 4 bases and 0 bases respectively, with 10 bases between them. The CDR3 sequence is 15 residues long. The CDR3 is CASSTGANSGNTIYF. The CDR3 DNA is TGTGCCAGTAGTACAGGGGCGAACTCTGGAAACACCATATATTTT.

The chain links TRBV30 to TRBJ1-3, with D possibly being TRBD1 (6 bases). The germline gives CDR1 GTSNPN, CDR2 SVGIG (reference sequence). V was trimmed by 4 bases and J by 0 bases, leaving 13 bases between them. This CDR3 has 15 amino acids. The CDR3 spells CAWIPKGGSGNTIYF. The DNA for the CDR3 is TGTGCCTGGATTCCGAAAGGGGGCTCTGGAAACACCATATATTTT.

The J gene is TRBJ2-5, the V gene TRBV11-3, with 8 bases that match TRBD2. CDR3 length: 13 amino acids. Germline lookup yields CDR1 SGHNT and CDR2 YENEEA. The J segment lost 5 bases and the V segment lost 5 bases, leaving 4 bases of the junction unmatched. CDR3 sequence (DNA): TGTGCCAGCAGCAAAGGACTAGCCGAGACCCAGTACTTC. It codes for CASSKGLAETQYF.

V gene TRBV10-3 combines with J gene TRBJ1-1; weak D call: TRBD1 (6 bases). The ends were cut back, 1 base at V and 3 bases at J, with 12 bases in the middle. Per the germline V gene, CDR1 is ENHRY and CDR2 is SYGVKD. The CDR3 spans 15 residues. This chain's CDR3 is CAISEFGGGDTEAFF. The CDR3 region has the DNA TGTGCCATCAGTGAGTTCGGAGGGGGGGACACTGAAGCTTTCTTT.

The rearrangement joins TRBV5-1 to TRBJ1-6; a possible D gene is TRBD1 (5 bases). In germline, CDR1 is SGHRS, CDR2 YFSETQ. The CDR3 is 15 residues long. Trimming shortened V by 0 bases and J by 7 bases, and 11 bases separated the two germline ends. In nucleotides, the CDR3 is TGCGCCAGCAGCTTGGAAGGGGATAGGAATTCACCCCTCCACTTT. This sequence encodes CASSLEGDRNSPLHF.

This clone was picked up a small number of times. The CDR3 bases are TGTGCCAGTACGGCACAGGGGCTTGGCACCGGGGAGCTGTTTTTT. It specifies CASTAQGLGTGELFF. V usage is TRBV19 and J usage is TRBJ2-2; TRBD1 matches 7 bases. The V gene end was trimmed by 7 bases and the J gene end by 4 bases; junction bases not matched to a gene: 9. The CDR3 contains 15 residues. From germline, CDR1 is LNHDA and CDR2 SQIVND (reference sequence).

This chain links TRBV13 with TRBJ1-1, with D possibly TRBD1 on 5 matching bases. This CDR3 spans 15 amino acids. V dropped 7 bases and J dropped 5 bases, with 20 bases sitting between them. CDR1 and CDR2 (germline): PRHDT, FYEKMQ (reference sequence). CDR3 protein: CASISEGRVLTEAFF. Here the CDR3 DNA reads TGTGCCAGCATTTCGGAGGGCAGGGTCTTGACTGAAGCTTTCTTT.

The J gene is TRBJ2-5, the V gene TRBV29-1; 11 positions agree with TRBD2. The CDR3 loop spans 15 amino acids. Germline lookup yields CDR1 SQVTM and CDR2 ANQGSEA. Germline trimming cut 4 bases from V and 5 bases from J; bases unmatched to any gene: 9. This CDR3 reads CSVGASGGSRETQYF. The DNA for the CDR3 is TGCAGCGTTGGCGCTAGCGGGGGGTCGCGGGAGACCCAGTACTTC.

The chain employs TRBV19 and TRBJ1-2; 7 bases line up with TRBD1. The CDR3 consists of 17 residues. Germline values: CDR1 LNHDA, CDR2 SQIVND (reference sequence). V dropped 2 bases and J dropped 6; count of bases not matched to a gene: 15. CDR3 nucleotide sequence: TGTGCCAGTAGTATATTGGACCCGCTGACAGGGTGGGATGGCTACACCTTC. Its translation is CASSILDPLTGWDGYTF.

The sample holds a few counts of this clone. The CDR3 region has the DNA TGCGCCAGCAGCTTCGACCGACGCGTATATTCATGGAGATCCGAGCAGTTCTTC. It is translated as CASSFDRRVYSWRSEQFF. The chain employs TRBV5-1 and TRBJ2-1; no reliable D call. The germline gives CDR1 SGHRS, CDR2 YFSETQ. The length of the CDR3 is 18 residues. V was clipped by 2 bases and J by 10 bases, with 28 bases between them.